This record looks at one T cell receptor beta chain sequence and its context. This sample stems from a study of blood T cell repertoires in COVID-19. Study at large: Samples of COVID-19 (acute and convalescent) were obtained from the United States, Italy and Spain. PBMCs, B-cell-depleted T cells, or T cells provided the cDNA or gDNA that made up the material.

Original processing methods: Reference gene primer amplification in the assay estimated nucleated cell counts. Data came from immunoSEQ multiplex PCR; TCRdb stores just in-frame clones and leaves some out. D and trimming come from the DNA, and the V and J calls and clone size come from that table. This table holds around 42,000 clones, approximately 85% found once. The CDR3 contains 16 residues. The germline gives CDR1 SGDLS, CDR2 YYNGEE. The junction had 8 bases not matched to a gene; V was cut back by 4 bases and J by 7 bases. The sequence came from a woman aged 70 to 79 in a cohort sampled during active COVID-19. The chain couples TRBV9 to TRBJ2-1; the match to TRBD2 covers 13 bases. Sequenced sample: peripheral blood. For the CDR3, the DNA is TGTGCCAGCAGCTTCTCCGGGACTAGCGGGAAGAATGAGCAGTTCTTC. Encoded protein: CASSFSGTSGKNEQFF.